The rows below give T cell receptor beta chains drawn from one sample of a study of control samples from healthy donors and cancer patients. Measured with immunoSEQ multiplex PCR; TCRdb has only the in-frame clones, and not every one. The sample yields over 150,000 clones, 94% seen once. What was sequenced was PBMCs. Every receptor here comes from a man aged 60 to 75 with colorectal cancer. The CDR3 runs from the conserved cysteine through the conserved F or W. The D gene is left open where the match is weak. Size tells how often a clone was seen (once, few, many) or the class of an expanded clone, and some rows leave it out.

TRBJ1-1,NA,NA,TRBV3-1/TRBV3-2,CASSQSDRMNTEAFF,TGTGCCAGCAGCCAGTCCGACAGGATGAACACTGAAGCTTTCTTT
TRBJ2-3,NA,NA,TRBV7-2,CASSQKLGKGTDTQYF,TGTGCCAGCAGCCAAAAACTAGGGAAGGGCACAGATACGCAGTATTTT
TRBJ1-2,NA,once,TRBV6-6,CASTIGQNYGYTF,TGTGCCAGCACCATAGGACAGAATTATGGCTACACCTTC
TRBJ1-5,TRBD1,NA,TRBV24-1,CATSDSDRNQPQHF,TGTGCCACCAGTGATTCGGACAGGAATCAGCCCCAGCATTTT
TRBJ1-2,NA,NA,TRBV12-3/TRBV12-4,CASSLNYGYTF,TGTGCCAGCAGTTTAAACTATGGCTACACCTTC
TRBJ2-7,NA,NA,TRBV3-1/TRBV3-2,CASSRGFEQYF,TGTGCCAGCAGCCGGGGGTTCGAGCAGTACTTC
TRBJ2-3,TRBD2,NA,TRBV9,CASSARLAGVDTQYF,TGTGCCAGCAGCGCAAGACTAGCGGGGGTAGATACGCAGTATTTT
TRBJ1-5,NA,NA,TRBV12-3/TRBV12-4,CASSLVWDQPQHF,TGTGCCAGCAGTTTAGTTTGGGATCAGCCCCAGCATTTT
TRBJ1-5,NA,NA,TRBV5-8,CASSLGASNQPQHF,TGTGCCAGCAGCTTGGGGGCTAGCAATCAGCCCCAGCATTTT
TRBJ2-7,NA,NA,TRBV30,CAWSVQSGPYEQYF,TGTGCCTGGAGTGTACAGAGCGGACCCTACGAGCAGTACTTC
TRBJ1-1,TRBD1,NA,TRBV19,CASSPGQGLKRNTEAFF,TGTGCCAGTAGTCCGGGACAGGGGTTGAAACGGAACACTGAAGCTTTCTTT
TRBJ2-3,TRBD2,NA,TRBV7-2,CASSSGLAGNTDTQYF,TGTGCCAGCAGCTCCGGACTAGCGGGAAACACAGATACGCAGTATTTT
TRBJ2-5,NA,NA,TRBV9,CASSPGVGGQETQYF,TGTGCCAGCAGCCCCGGCGTAGGAGGGCAAGAGACCCAGTACTTC
TRBJ2-7,TRBD1,NA,TRBV9,CASSPTGGSGYEQYF,TGTGCCAGCAGCCCAACAGGGGGTTCGGGCTACGAGCAGTACTTC
TRBJ1-1,NA,NA,TRBV4-1,CASSQSSKAFF,TGCGCCAGCAGCCAATCCTCCAAGGCTTTCTTT
TRBJ2-7,NA,NA,TRBV16,CASSQSGRGYEQYF,TGTGCCAGCAGCCAATCGGGCAGGGGATACGAGCAGTACTTC
TRBJ2-5,TRBD2,once,TRBV19,CASSAGLARETQYF,TGTGCCAGTAGTGCGGGACTAGCGAGAGAGACCCAGTACTTC
TRBJ2-3,TRBD2,NA,TRBV5-1,CASSFGTTPRDTQYF,TGCGCCAGCAGCTTCGGGACTACCCCACGAGATACGCAGTATTTT
TRBJ2-3,NA,NA,TRBV5-5,CASSSPSTDTQYF,TGTGCCAGCAGCTCTCCTAGCACAGATACGCAGTATTTT
TRBJ1-1,NA,NA,TRBV5-1,CASSPDPNTEAFF,TGCGCCAGCAGCCCGGACCCGAACACTGAAGCTTTCTTT
TRBJ1-6,TRBD1,NA,TRBV6-1,CASSETEGRGRGNRSPLHF,TGTGCCAGCAGTGAAACGGAAGGCAGGGGGCGTGGTAATAGATCACCCCTCCACTTT
TRBJ2-7,NA,NA,TRBV5-4,CASSLPDPQRGNRTF,TGTGCCAGCAGCTTGCCGGATCCCCAGAGAGGGAATAGAACCTTC
TRBJ2-3,TRBD2,NA,TRBV19,CASSIGGGVTDTQYF,TGTGCCAGTAGTATAGGGGGGGGAGTAACAGATACGCAGTATTTT
TRBJ2-1,NA,few,TRBV3-1/TRBV3-2,CASADLYNEQFF,TGTGCCAGCGCGGACCTTTACAATGAGCAGTTCTTC
TRBJ1-2,NA,once,TRBV30,CALWTDINYGYTF,TGTGCCTTATGGACAGACATTAACTATGGCTACACCTTC
TRBJ1-1,NA,NA,TRBV21-1,CASSKEGSNTEAFF,TGTGCCAGCAGCAAAGAAGGTTCGAACACTGAAGCTTTCTTT
TRBJ2-1,TRBD2,NA,TRBV19,CASSAGTKSFNEQFF,TGTGCCAGTAGTGCTGGGACTAAAAGTTTCAATGAGCAGTTCTTC
TRBJ2-7,NA,NA,TRBV5-8,CASSLLPSSYEQYF,TGTGCCAGCAGCTTGTTACCGAGCTCCTACGAGCAGTACTTC
TRBJ2-7,TRBD2,NA,TRBV9,CASSVGGGLSYEQYF,TGTGCCAGCAGCGTCGGCGGGGGTCTTAGCTACGAGCAGTACTTC
TRBJ1-1,TRBD1,NA,TRBV5-5,CASSWTGGSTMMNTEAFF,TGTGCCAGCAGCTGGACAGGGGGCTCAACAATGATGAACACTGAAGCTTTCTTT
TRBJ2-1,TRBD1,NA,TRBV5-1,CASSLTGGSYNEQFF,TGCGCCAGCAGCTTGACAGGGGGCTCTTACAATGAGCAGTTCTTC
TRBJ1-3,NA,NA,TRBV10-2,CASSETVDSSGNTIYF,TGCGCCAGCAGTGAGACTGTGGACAGCTCTGGAAACACCATATATTTT
TRBJ2-1,TRBD1,NA,TRBV2,CASSEAAGQGGNEQFF,TGTGCCAGCAGTGAAGCGGCGGGACAGGGGGGCAATGAGCAGTTCTTC
TRBJ1-2,NA,NA,TRBV6-4,CASSDSAANYGYTF,TGTGCCAGCAGTGACTCGGCGGCTAACTATGGCTACACCTTC
TRBJ2-1,NA,NA,TRBV3-1/TRBV3-2,CASSQDRLYNEQFF,TGTGCCAGCAGCCAAGATCGCCTTTACAATGAGCAGTTCTTC
TRBJ1-4,NA,NA,TRBV7-8,CASSPGGPLNEKLFF,TGTGCCAGCAGCCCGGGGGGCCCCCTTAATGAAAAACTGTTTTTT
TRBJ2-7,TRBD1,NA,TRBV5-1,CASSFPQGAGSYEQYF,TGCGCCAGCAGCTTCCCCCAGGGGGCCGGCTCCTACGAGCAGTACTTC
TRBJ1-3,NA,NA,TRBV30,CAWSTGSGNTIYF,TGTGCCTGGAGTACTGGGTCCGGAAACACCATATATTTT
TRBJ2-5,NA,NA,TRBV9,CASSVGPGETQYF,TGTGCCAGCAGCGTGGGGCCTGGGGAGACCCAGTACTTC
TRBJ2-3,NA,NA,TRBV9,CASSVQPGDTQYF,TGTGCCAGCAGCGTGCAACCAGGGGATACGCAGTATTTT
TRBJ1-6,NA,NA,TRBV6-5,CASCRSWGNSPLHF,TGTGCCAGCTGTAGGTCGTGGGGCAATTCACCCCTCCACTTT
TRBJ1-2,TRBD1,NA,TRBV12-3/TRBV12-4,CASSLQGAGGYTF,TGTGCCAGCAGTCTACAGGGGGCGGGAGGCTACACCTTC
TRBJ2-5,TRBD2,NA,TRBV2,CASRQRTSGGAGRETQYF,TGTGCCAGCCGACAGCGGACTAGCGGGGGGGCAGGTCGAGAGACCCAGTACTTC
TRBJ2-3,TRBD2,once,TRBV19,CASKERGKRGDTQYF,TGTGCCAGTAAAGAGCGGGGGAAGAGAGGAGATACGCAGTATTTT
TRBJ1-5,NA,NA,TRBV19,CASSINQGKGNQPQHF,TGTGCCAGTAGTATTAACCAGGGTAAGGGCAATCAGCCCCAGCATTTT
TRBJ1-1,TRBD1,NA,TRBV2,CASSPGGSEAFF,TGTGCCAGCAGCCCAGGGGGCTCTGAAGCTTTCTTT
TRBJ1-2,NA,once,TRBV7-9,CASSLEGYTF,TGTGCCAGCAGCTTAGAAGGCTACACCTTC
TRBJ1-5,NA,NA,TRBV25-1,CASSEGGSNQPQHF,TGTGCCAGCAGTGAAGGGGGCAGCAATCAGCCCCAGCATTTT
TRBJ1-2,NA,NA,TRBV3-1/TRBV3-2,CASSQSPQGHYGYTF,TGTGCCAGCAGCCAATCACCTCAGGGGCACTATGGCTACACCTTC
TRBJ2-5,NA,NA,TRBV12-2,CASRLAGGPETQYF,TGTGCAAGTCGGTTAGCGGGGGGGCCTGAGACCCAGTACTTC
TRBJ1-3,NA,NA,TRBV5-8,CASSLAFRGSSGNTIYF,TGTGCCAGCAGCTTGGCCTTCAGGGGTAGCTCTGGAAACACCATATATTTT
TRBJ1-1,NA,NA,TRBV14,CASSLGRDTEAFF,TGTGCCAGCAGCCTAGGGAGGGACACTGAAGCTTTCTTT
TRBJ1-1,TRBD1,NA,TRBV14,CASRRDSNTEAFF,TGTGCCAGCAGGAGGGACAGCAACACTGAAGCTTTCTTT
TRBJ2-1,TRBD2,NA,TRBV5-1,CASSLGLAGGSYNEQFF,TGCGCCAGCAGCTTGGGACTAGCGGGGGGCTCCTACAATGAGCAGTTCTTC
TRBJ2-5,NA,NA,TRBV5-1,CASSLGANQETQYF,TGCGCCAGCAGCTTGGGGGCAAACCAAGAGACCCAGTACTTC